A selection of T cell receptor beta chains follows, all from one sample in a study of T cells after yellow fever vaccination. TCRdb analysed the 5' RACE reads with MiXCR anew, one entry per CDR3 protein. The data show some 500,000 distinct CDR3 sequences, with roughly 12% seen just once and about 14% held by the top ten. This material consisted of PBMCs, taken on the day of the yellow fever booster vaccination. The source of these receptors is a man aged 30 to 39 who received the YFV17D yellow fever vaccine. The CDR3 runs from the conserved cysteine through the conserved F or W. A D gene is named only where the DNA matches it firmly. Some rows have no size entry. The others give once, few or many, or a class for an expanded clone.

abundance	v_gene	j_gene	len	d_gene	CDR3aa
few	TRBV7-9	TRBJ1-5	13	-	CASSSLRGEPQHF
few	TRBV7-2	TRBJ1-2	16	-	CASSSRHPGTIYGYTF
-	TRBV7-2	TRBJ2-1	13	TRBD1	CASRRQGLNEQFF
-	TRBV24-1	TRBJ1-4	18	-	CATSDGRRLGGPNEKLFF
-	TRBV7-2	TRBJ2-7	16	-	CASSSGDGGIPIEQYF
-	TRBV20-1	TRBJ2-7	14	TRBD1	CSARAGGHSYEQYF
-	TRBV20-1	TRBJ2-7	13	TRBD2	CSARSGREYEQYF
-	TRBV11-2	TRBJ2-1	20	TRBD2	CASSSPSGTSGRGTYNEQFF
many	TRBV6-5	TRBJ2-1	13	-	CASSYGRDNEQFF
few	TRBV11-3	TRBJ2-1	15	TRBD2	CASSPSGASAREQFF
-	TRBV18	TRBJ2-7	15	TRBD1	CASSPGTGKKAEQYF
few	TRBV3-1	TRBJ2-1	14	-	CASSLKIASGEQFF
few	TRBV20-1	TRBJ1-2	11	-	CSAPGGYGYTF
-	TRBV15	TRBJ2-1	14	-	CATGAGAAYNEQFF
few	TRBV6-1	TRBJ2-7	15	-	CASNKQLSPSYEQYF
-	TRBV20-1	TRBJ2-1	13	TRBD2	CSALAGGENEQFF
-	TRBV14	TRBJ2-7	16	TRBD1	CASSQWGQGISYEQYF
-	TRBV29-1	TRBJ2-7	14	-	CSVESVSGNYEQYF
-	TRBV29-1	TRBJ2-5	19	TRBD2	CSVSGLGLAGGPWQETQYF
-	TRBV29-1	TRBJ2-2	13	-	CSAGTTNTGELFF
-	TRBV7-2	TRBJ2-3	15	-	CASSLVLASTDTQYF
-	TRBV27	TRBJ2-7	14	-	CASTPWGSSYEQYF
-	TRBV12-3/TRBV12-4	TRBJ2-5	15	-	CASRLGLGKGETQYF
-	TRBV7-2	TRBJ2-7	14	-	CASSTAPVPAEQYF
-	TRBV20-1	TRBJ2-5	13	-	CSAGEGVGKTQYF
many	TRBV2	TRBJ2-5	13	-	CASSTGPSETQYF
-	TRBV11-2	TRBJ2-2	18	TRBD2	CASSLEAAGVILRGELFF
-	TRBV20-1	TRBJ2-3	15	-	CSARGWGTRTDTQYF
many	TRBV6-2/TRBV6-3	TRBJ2-2	13	-	CASGRPYTGELFF
many	TRBV5-1	TRBJ2-1	17	TRBD2	CASSLGLAGRLYNEQFF
few	TRBV20-1	TRBJ2-5	13	TRBD1	CSAGDRGGETQYF
few	TRBV6-2/TRBV6-3	TRBJ2-5	15	-	CASSYARGGQETQYF
few	TRBV19	TRBJ2-7	14	-	CASSWGPQAYEQYF
-	TRBV12-3/TRBV12-4	TRBJ1-5	16	TRBD1	CASSLVGTGPNQPQHF
-	TRBV24-1	TRBJ2-4	15	TRBD1	CATSTGTGGKNIQYF
-	TRBV29-1	TRBJ2-1	14	TRBD2	CSFLPGGMRNEQFF
-	TRBV7-6	TRBJ2-3	15	-	CASSLQQGEGDTQYF
few	TRBV29-1	TRBJ2-7	13	-	CSVVRPLSYEQYF
few	TRBV7-6	TRBJ2-5	13	-	CASPPHPKETQYF
-	TRBV29-1	TRBJ2-3	18	TRBD2	CSVVPPAGLAGVADTQYF
few	TRBV7-2	TRBJ1-5	14	TRBD1	CASSLQQGGQPQHF
few	TRBV5-1	TRBJ2-2	18	TRBD1	CASSLGSPGQGNTGELFF
-	TRBV18	TRBJ1-2	16	-	CASSPPPPAANYGYTF
-	TRBV12-3/TRBV12-4	TRBJ2-7	14	TRBD1	CASSLRTGFDEQYF
-	TRBV15	TRBJ2-3	15	TRBD2	CATSGLAGGIDTQYF
-	TRBV10-3	TRBJ2-2	14	-	CAISAELSTGELFF
-	TRBV20-1	TRBJ2-2	13	-	CSARALKTGELFF
many	TRBV6-4	TRBJ2-1	19	TRBD2	CASSRTPTSGRSSYNEQFF
few	TRBV15	TRBJ2-2	14	-	CATSPTVNTGELFF
-	TRBV30	TRBJ2-1	15	TRBD2	CASLGQAGVINEQFF
-	TRBV7-2	TRBJ2-7	13	-	CASSLVEGYEQYF
many	TRBV25-1	TRBJ1-2	13	TRBD1	CASSEAGQRIYTF